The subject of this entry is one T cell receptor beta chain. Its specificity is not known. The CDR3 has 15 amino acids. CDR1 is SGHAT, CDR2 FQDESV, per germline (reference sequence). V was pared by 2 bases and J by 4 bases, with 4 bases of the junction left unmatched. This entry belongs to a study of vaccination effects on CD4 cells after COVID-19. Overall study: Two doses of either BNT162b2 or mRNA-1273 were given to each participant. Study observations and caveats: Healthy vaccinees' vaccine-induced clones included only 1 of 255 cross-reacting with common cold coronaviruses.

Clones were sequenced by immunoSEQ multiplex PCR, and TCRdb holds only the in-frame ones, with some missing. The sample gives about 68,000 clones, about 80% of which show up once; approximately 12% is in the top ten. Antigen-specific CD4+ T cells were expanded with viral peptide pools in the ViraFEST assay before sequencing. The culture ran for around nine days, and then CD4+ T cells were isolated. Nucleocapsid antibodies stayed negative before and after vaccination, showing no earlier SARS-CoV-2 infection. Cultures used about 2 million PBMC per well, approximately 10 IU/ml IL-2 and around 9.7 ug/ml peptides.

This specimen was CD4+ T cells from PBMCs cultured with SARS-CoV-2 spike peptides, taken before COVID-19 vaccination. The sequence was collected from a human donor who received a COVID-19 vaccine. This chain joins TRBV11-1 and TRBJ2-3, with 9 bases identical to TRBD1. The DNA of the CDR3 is TGTGCCAGCAGCTTACCGACAGGGGGACCAGATACGCAGTATTTT. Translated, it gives CASSLPTGGPDTQYF.